These 29 T cell receptor beta chains were sequenced from one sample in a study of tumor-infiltrating lymphocytes in localized non-small cell lung cancer. The repertoire was sequenced with immunoSEQ multiplex PCR; TCRdb's copy has only in-frame clones and lacks some. The sample has under 15,000 clones; around 78% are singletons. The sample comprised lung tumor tissue. The receptors stem from a human donor with non-small cell lung cancer.

The chain employs TRBV7-9 and TRBJ2-5; D is undetermined. The germline CDR1 and CDR2 sequences are SEHNR and FQNEAQ (reference sequence). This CDR3 is built from 14 residues. Trimming cost V 2 bases and J 2 bases, with 9 bases left between them. CDR3 sequence (DNA): TGTGCCAGCAGCTTAAACACACTACAAGAGACCCAGTACTTC. As protein: CASSLNTLQETQYF.

The chain has TRBV5-4 and TRBJ2-6, with D perhaps matching TRBD1 (5 bases). This CDR3 has 16 amino acids. Trimming removed 2 bases at V and 2 bases at J, with 11 bases between. The V gene's germline CDR1 is SGHNT and CDR2 YYREEE (reference sequence). DNA of the CDR3: TGTGCCAGCAGCTTATTTGACAGACCTGGGGCCAACGTCCTGACTTTC. This codes for CASSLFDRPGANVLTF.

The chain has TRBV5-6 and TRBJ2-5, with D possibly matching TRBD2 (5 bases). Germline assignment: CDR1 SGHDT and CDR2 YYEEEE. V was trimmed by 1 base and J by 5 bases, leaving 12 bases between them. This CDR3 has 14 residues. As DNA, the CDR3 is TGTGCCAGCAGCTTGTTGGGGAGTCGGGAGACCCAGTACTTC. Translation gives CASSLLGSRETQYF.

The rearrangement links TRBV5-1 to TRBJ1-5; D unclear. Germline V gene lookup returns CDR1 SGHRS and CDR2 YFSETQ. Between the trimmed V and J ends, which lost 0 bases and 0 bases, there was a span of 7 bases. This CDR3 comprises 15 residues. CDR3 amino acids: CASSLAGASNQPQHF. CDR3 sequence (DNA): TGCGCCAGCAGCTTGGCAGGAGCTAGCAATCAGCCCCAGCATTTT. Supplemented by reference TRBV5-1 and TRBJ1-5, the full variable domain reads KAGVTQTPRYLIKTRGQQVTLSCSPISGHRSVSWYQQTPGQGLQFLFEYFSETQRNKGNFPGRFSGRQFSNSRSEMNVSTLELGDSALYLCASSLAGASNQPQHFGDGTRLSIL.

This chain joins TRBV6-1 and TRBJ2-5; 7 bases line up with TRBD1. The J call may be wrong; the DNA end is better matched by TRBJ2-7. Germline CDR1 is MNHNS and CDR2 is SASEGT. The CDR3 consists of 14 residues. In DNA form, the CDR3 reads TGTGCCAGCAGGCTTGGACAGGAACCCTACGAGCAGTACTTC. Translated: CASRLGQEPYEQYF.

This chain uses TRBV6-1 with TRBJ2-5; no definite D call. CDR3 size: 10 residues. CDR1 is MNHNS, CDR2 SASEGT, per germline. V dropped 6 bases and J dropped 2 bases, with 1 base sitting between them. The CDR3 DNA reads as TGTGCCAGCAGGCAAGAGACCCAGTACTTC. Its protein product is CASRQETQYF.

The genes are TRBV18 and TRBJ2-5; D is unclear. CDR1 and CDR2 (germline): KGHSH, LQKENI. There are 15 residues in the CDR3. Trimming cost V 0 bases and J 4 bases, with 12 bases left between them. CDR3 nucleotide sequence: TGTGCCAGCTCACCACCAAGTTTGTCTGGAGAGACCCAGTACTTC. Translated: CASSPPSLSGETQYF.

This chain joins TRBV7-2 and TRBJ1-2, with TRBD1 as a possible D gene (5 bases). This CDR3 region has 13 residues. The germline V gene encodes CDR1 SGHTA and CDR2 FQGNSA. Trimming took off 5 bases at V and 5 bases at J, with 12 bases between the two ends. CDR3 in amino acids: CASSPSGRYGYTF. The CDR3 DNA sequence: TGTGCCAGCAGCCCATCAGGGCGGTATGGCTACACCTTC.

This chain joins TRBV5-4 and TRBJ1-2; D is ambiguous. This CDR3 has 13 residues. Trimming removed 1 base from V and 1 base from J, with 5 bases in between. Germline V gene data show CDR1 as SGHNT and CDR2 as YYREEE (reference sequence). CDR3 loop: CASSLPGNYGYTF. DNA of the CDR3: TGTGCCAGCAGCTTGCCCGGTAACTATGGCTACACCTTC.

The chain couples TRBV5-1 to TRBJ2-3; TRBD1 agrees at 9 bases. With 5 bases clipped from V and 5 bases from J, the junction kept 6 bases outside the gene matches. Per the germline V gene, CDR1 is SGHRS and CDR2 is YFSETQ. This CDR3 is built from 14 residues. CDR3 in amino acids: CASRVGQGGDTQYF. The CDR3 coding sequence is TGCGCCAGCAGGGTGGGACAGGGAGGAGATACGCAGTATTTT.

The rearrangement joins TRBV30 to TRBJ2-5; D remains unclear. The CDR3 is 13 residues long. The germline V gene has CDR1 GTSNPN and CDR2 SVGIG (reference sequence). The V end lost 5 bases, the J end lost 5 bases, and 15 bases lay between the germline ends. In DNA form, the CDR3 reads TGTGCCTGGGCAAAAGAGGCAGGCGAGACCCAGTACTTC. As protein: CAWAKEAGETQYF.

This chain uses TRBV18 with TRBJ1-2, with 7 bases matching TRBD1. The trim removed 6 bases at V and 2 bases at J, leaving 3 bases unmatched. The CDR3 spans 13 residues. In germline, CDR1 is KGHSH, CDR2 LQKENI. The CDR3 DNA reads TGTGCCAGCTCCCAGACAGGGAACTATGGCTACACCTTC. Protein product: CASSQTGNYGYTF.

In its sample, this clone ranks as medium-sized. The chain has TRBV5-5 and TRBJ1-4; D ambiguous. The V end was cut by 5 bases, the J end by 0 bases, with 11 bases between. CDR1 and CDR2 (germline): SGHKS, YYEKEE (reference sequence). CDR3 length: 15 amino acids. The CDR3 DNA reads as TGTGCCAGCAGGGATGACGGTGCAACTAATGAAAAACTGTTTTTT. Amino acids: CASRDDGATNEKLFF.

The chain combines TRBV2 with TRBJ1-1; D gene uncertain. Per germline, CDR1 SNHLY and CDR2 FYNNEI. The CDR3 spans 14 residues. The V and J ends lost 4 bases and 0 bases respectively, with 9 bases between them. The DNA for the CDR3 is TGTGCCAGCAGTGTCCGGCAAATGAACACTGAAGCTTTCTTT. Translating gives CASSVRQMNTEAFF. The complete variable domain, with remaining parts taken from reference TRBV2 and TRBJ1-1, reads EPEVTQTPSHQVTQMGQEVILRCVPISNHLYFYWYRQILGQKVEFLVSFYNNEISEKSEIFDDQFSVERPDGSNFTLKIRSTKLEDSAMYFCASSVRQMNTEAFFGQGTRLTVV.

A few counts support this clone. The CDR3 protein is CASSFRVVDEQFF. The CDR3 region has the DNA TGTGCCAGCAGCTTCAGGGTTGTCGATGAGCAGTTCTTC. The rearrangement uses TRBV5-4 and TRBJ2-1; D is possibly TRBD1 (5 bases). Deletions cut 2 bases from V and 8 bases from J, with 11 bases between. This CDR3 has 13 residues. Germline V gene sequence: CDR1 SGHNT, CDR2 YYREEE (reference sequence).

The J gene is TRBJ1-3, the V gene TRBV6-1, with TRBD1 as a possible D gene (5 bases). Per the germline V gene, CDR1 is MNHNS and CDR2 is SASEGT. Trimming removed 6 bases at V and 0 bases at J, with 12 bases between. There are 15 residues in the CDR3. DNA for the CDR3: TGTGCCAGCAGGAGGGACGGATACTCTGGAAACACCATATATTTT. Translation gives CASRRDGYSGNTIYF.

This clone turned up a few times. This chain connects TRBV5-6 to TRBJ2-3; 8 bases line up with TRBD1. CDR1 and CDR2 (germline): SGHDT, YYEEEE. There are 16 residues in the CDR3. Trimming cost V 1 base and J 2 bases; bases outside gene matches: 6. CDR3 in DNA: TGTGCCAGCAGCTTGTCCGGGACAGGAAACACAGATACGCAGTATTTT. Its translation: CASSLSGTGNTDTQYF.

V gene TRBV7-2 combines with J gene TRBJ2-3; 9 nucleotides agree with TRBD2. The germline V gene encodes CDR1 SGHTA and CDR2 FQGNSA. There are 14 residues in the CDR3. The junction had 8 bases not matched to a gene; V was cut back by 5 bases and J by 8 bases. The CDR3 protein is CASSSWTSEGTQYF. The CDR3 coding sequence is TGTGCCAGCAGCAGCTGGACTAGCGAGGGTACGCAGTATTTT. The variable domain in full, with the rest retrieved from reference TRBV7-2 and TRBJ2-3, is GAGVSQSPSNKVTEKGKDVELRCDPISGHTALYWYRQSLGQGLEFLIYFQGNSAPDKSGLPSDRFSAERTGGSVSTLTIQRTQQEDSAVYLCASSSWTSEGTQYFGPGTRLTVL.

The chain links TRBV28 to TRBJ2-5; the match to TRBD2 covers 10 bases. This CDR3 comprises 17 residues. Per germline, CDR1 MDHEN and CDR2 SYDVKM. The junction had 11 bases not matched to a gene; V was cut back by 2 bases and J by 5 bases. The CDR3 sequence is CASSLMGLSGRGETQYF. As DNA, the CDR3 is TGTGCCAGCAGTTTAATGGGTCTGAGCGGGAGGGGGGAGACCCAGTACTTC.

The chain couples TRBV2 to TRBJ2-6; D is ambiguous. The CDR3 sequence is 15 residues long. V was shortened by 3 bases and J by 0 bases, with 6 bases between the two germline ends. From germline, CDR1 is SNHLY and CDR2 FYNNEI. CDR3: CASSDVDSGANVLTF. As DNA, the CDR3 is TGTGCCAGCAGTGATGTGGACTCTGGGGCCAACGTCCTGACTTTC.

This clone was counted only a few times. This sequence joins TRBV28 and TRBJ2-6; possibly TRBD1 for D (6 bases). Looked up from germline, CDR1 is MDHEN and CDR2 is SYDVKM. The V and J ends lost 6 bases and 0 bases respectively, with 12 bases between them. This CDR3 has 16 residues. This CDR3 is CASRPGTYSGANVLTF. As DNA, the CDR3 is TGTGCCAGCAGACCCGGGACATACTCTGGGGCCAACGTCCTGACTTTC.

J is TRBJ2-5 and V is TRBV6-6; 9 bases are shared with TRBD2. The CDR3 sequence is 16 residues long. The V gene's germline CDR1 is MNHNY and CDR2 SVGAGI (reference sequence). V shed 2 bases and J 0 bases; nucleotides not matched to a gene: 4. The CDR3, as DNA: TGTGCCAGCAGTTACGGTGGCGGGGGGGACCAAGAGACCCAGTACTTC. Its protein product is CASSYGGGGDQETQYF.

This clone has just one count. This chain links TRBV5-1 with TRBJ2-1, with 13 bases that match TRBD2. The CDR3 runs 19 residues. CDR1 is SGHRS and CDR2 is YFSETQ in the germline V gene. V lost 0 bases, J lost 0 bases, and 6 bases stayed unmatched. The CDR3 region is CASSLGGTSGKGSYNEQFF. The CDR3 DNA follows: TGCGCCAGCAGCTTGGGTGGGACTAGCGGGAAGGGCTCCTACAATGAGCAGTTCTTC.

This chain uses TRBV5-5 with TRBJ1-5; D is possibly TRBD1 (5 bases). Between the trimmed V and J ends, which lost 3 bases and 2 bases, there was a span of 9 bases. This CDR3 has 14 residues. Germline lookup yields CDR1 SGHKS and CDR2 YYEKEE (reference sequence). Here the CDR3 reads CASSSWGGNQPQHF. Here the CDR3 DNA reads TGTGCCAGCAGCTCGTGGGGGGGCAATCAGCCCCAGCATTTT.

CDR3: CASSLSESTPYGYTF. The CDR3 DNA is TGCGCCAGCAGCCTCAGCGAGTCAACCCCATATGGCTACACCTTC. The rearrangement joins TRBV4-1 to TRBJ1-2; D unclear. Trimming pared 4 bases from V and 5 bases from J, leaving 17 bases between. CDR1 is MGHRA, CDR2 YSYEKL, per germline. This CDR3 has 15 amino acids.

The rearrangement links TRBV7-9 to TRBJ2-7; TRBD1 is a possible D gene (5 bases). This CDR3 comprises 13 residues. CDR1 is SEHNR, CDR2 FQNEAQ, per germline (reference sequence). Trimming removed 5 bases at V and 1 base at J, with 9 bases between. CDR3 region: CASSDSQSYEQYF. In nucleotides, the CDR3 is TGTGCCAGCAGCGACAGCCAGTCCTACGAGCAGTACTTC.

This chain joins TRBV6-1 and TRBJ2-5, with TRBD2 matching over 12 bases. This CDR3 contains 15 residues. V was pared by 6 bases and J by 1 base, with 3 bases of the junction left unmatched. CDR1 and CDR2 (germline): MNHNS, SASEGT. For the CDR3, the DNA is TGTGCCAGCAGAGCACTAGCGGGGGGCCAAGAGACCCAGTACTTC. This gives the protein CASRALAGGQETQYF.

The V and J genes are TRBV19 and TRBJ2-4; D is unresolved. V lost 3 bases to trimming and J lost 5 bases, with 14 bases between them. Germline assignment: CDR1 LNHDA and CDR2 SQIVND (reference sequence). This CDR3 is 15 amino acids long. Here the CDR3 DNA reads TGTGCCAGTAGTATTGACTCCTGGACCGAAAACATTCAGTACTTC. This sequence encodes CASSIDSWTENIQYF.

This chain uses TRBV4-1 with TRBJ2-3, with 8 bases identical to TRBD2. This CDR3 has 17 residues. The junction had 6 bases not matched to a gene; V was cut back by 1 base and J by 0 bases. The V gene's germline CDR1 is MGHRA and CDR2 YSYEKL. CDR3 region: CASSQAIGGRSTDTQYF. DNA for the CDR3: TGCGCCAGCAGCCAAGCTATTGGCGGGAGGAGCACAGATACGCAGTATTTT.